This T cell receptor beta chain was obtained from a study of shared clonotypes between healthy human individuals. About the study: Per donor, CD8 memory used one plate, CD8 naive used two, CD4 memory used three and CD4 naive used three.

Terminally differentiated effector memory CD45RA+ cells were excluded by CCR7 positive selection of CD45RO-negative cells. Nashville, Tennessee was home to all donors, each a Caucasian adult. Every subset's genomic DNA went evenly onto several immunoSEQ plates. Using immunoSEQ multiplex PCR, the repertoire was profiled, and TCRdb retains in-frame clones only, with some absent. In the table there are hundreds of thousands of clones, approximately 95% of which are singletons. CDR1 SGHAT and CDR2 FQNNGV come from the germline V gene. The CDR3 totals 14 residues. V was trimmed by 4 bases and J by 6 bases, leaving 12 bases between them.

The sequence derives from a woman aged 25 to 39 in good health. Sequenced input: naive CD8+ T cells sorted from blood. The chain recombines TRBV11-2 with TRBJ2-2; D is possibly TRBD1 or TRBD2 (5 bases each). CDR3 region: CASSSGTRSGELFF. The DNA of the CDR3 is TGTGCCAGCAGCTCCGGGACCCGGTCCGGGGAGCTGTTTTTT.